These T cell receptor beta chains were read from a single sample in a study of blood T cell repertoires in COVID-19. The protocol was immunoSEQ multiplex PCR, while the TCRdb copy is restricted to in-frame clones and leaves out a portion. Among about 320,000 clones listed, 85% were seen once. Material for sequencing was PBMCs or T cells enriched from blood (not recorded which). The receptors originated from a woman in her twenties or thirties who had been exposed to COVID-19. CDR3s include the opening cysteine and the closing phenylalanine or tryptophan. The D gene is left open where the match is weak.

CDR3aa: CASSLTGGRQPQHF
CDR3nt: TGTGCCAGCAGCCTAACAGGGGGGAGGCAGCCCCAGCATTTT
len: 14
d_gene: TRBD1
j_gene: TRBJ1-5
v_gene: TRBV7-9

CDR3aa: CASSKTGGDTGELFF
CDR3nt: TGTGCCAGCAGCAAAACAGGGGGCGACACCGGGGAGCTGTTTTTT
len: 15
d_gene: TRBD1
j_gene: TRBJ2-2
v_gene: TRBV6-5

CDR3aa: CASSQAPSGRSAQFF
CDR3nt: TGTGCCAGCAGCCAAGCCCCTAGCGGGAGAAGCGCGCAGTTCTTC
len: 15
d_gene: TRBD2
j_gene: TRBJ2-1
v_gene: TRBV3-1/TRBV3-2

CDR3aa: CASSPGSSSGNTIYF
CDR3nt: TGTGCCAGCAGCCCCGGGTCTAGCTCTGGAAACACCATATATTTT
len: 15
d_gene: .
j_gene: TRBJ1-3
v_gene: TRBV7-2

CDR3aa: CASSIRGAGQPQHF
CDR3nt: TGTGCCAGTAGTATACGGGGGGCTGGACAGCCCCAGCATTTT
len: 14
d_gene: .
j_gene: TRBJ1-5
v_gene: TRBV19

CDR3aa: CASSSTGTQNTGELFF
CDR3nt: TGCGCCAGCAGTTCGACAGGGACGCAAAACACCGGGGAGCTGTTTTTT
len: 16
d_gene: TRBD1
j_gene: TRBJ2-2
v_gene: TRBV5-1

CDR3aa: CASRTAPGDTSYNEQFF
CDR3nt: TGTGCCAGCAGGACCGCACCGGGGGATACGTCCTACAATGAGCAGTTCTTC
len: 17
d_gene: .
j_gene: TRBJ2-1
v_gene: TRBV28

CDR3aa: CASSLDGRDHEKLFF
CDR3nt: TGCGCCAGCAGCTTGGACGGCAGGGATCATGAAAAACTGTTTTTT
len: 15
d_gene: .
j_gene: TRBJ1-4
v_gene: TRBV5-1

CDR3aa: CASSPLGQSTEAFF
CDR3nt: TGTGCCAGCAGCCCTCTCGGACAATCGACTGAAGCTTTCTTT
len: 14
d_gene: .
j_gene: TRBJ1-1
v_gene: TRBV9

CDR3aa: CASTRGGGQPQHF
CDR3nt: TGTGCCAGTACCCGAGGGGGCGGTCAGCCCCAGCATTTT
len: 13
d_gene: TRBD1
j_gene: TRBJ1-5
v_gene: TRBV19

CDR3aa: CASSSTGMDQPQHF
CDR3nt: TGCGCCAGCAGCTCTACAGGGATGGATCAGCCCCAGCATTTT
len: 14
d_gene: .
j_gene: TRBJ1-5
v_gene: TRBV5-1

CDR3aa: CASRPAGTGNQPQHF
CDR3nt: TGTGCCAGCAGACCGGCAGGGACTGGCAATCAGCCCCAGCATTTT
len: 15
d_gene: .
j_gene: TRBJ1-5
v_gene: TRBV27

CDR3aa: CASSLVGLVVETQYF
CDR3nt: TGCGCCAGCAGCTTGGTGGGACTAGTAGTGGAGACCCAGTACTTC
len: 15
d_gene: TRBD2
j_gene: TRBJ2-5
v_gene: TRBV5-1

CDR3aa: CASSMRGGGGQETQYF
CDR3nt: TGTGCCAGTAGTATGCGAGGAGGGGGGGGGCAAGAGACCCAGTACTTC
len: 16
d_gene: .
j_gene: TRBJ2-5
v_gene: TRBV19

CDR3aa: CASSRGGGGQETQYF
CDR3nt: TGCGCCAGCAGCCGTGGAGGGGGGGGCCAAGAGACCCAGTACTTC
len: 15
d_gene: .
j_gene: TRBJ2-5
v_gene: TRBV10-2

CDR3aa: CASSKSTGGQETQYF
CDR3nt: TGTGCCAGTAGTAAGTCCACAGGGGGACAAGAGACCCAGTACTTC
len: 15
d_gene: TRBD1
j_gene: TRBJ2-5
v_gene: TRBV19

CDR3aa: CASSEGRDRAYEQYF
CDR3nt: TGTGCCAGCAGTGAAGGTCGGGACAGGGCCTACGAGCAGTACTTC
len: 15
d_gene: TRBD1
j_gene: TRBJ2-7
v_gene: TRBV2